This T cell receptor (beta chain) was sequenced during a study of beta chain features in type 1 diabetes. Study outcomes and limitations: The similarity of naive, central memory and Treg TCRB repertoires appeared greater among patients than among healthy donors. Moderate but significant shortening of TCRB CDR3s was recorded in all four CD4+ subsets from Type 1 diabetes patients. Patients with type 1 diabetes carried fewer insertions and had more deletions at their VDJ junctions. cDNA-based sequencing might over-represent cells highly expressing TCR. Any HLA-type effect on TCRB rearrangement remained unresolved here.

This clone was seen only a few times. Its antigen is unknown. V lost 5 bases and J 6 bases, leaving 13 bases between the germline ends. Germline V gene data show CDR1 as LNHDA and CDR2 as SQIVND (reference sequence). The CDR3 sequence is 14 residues long. Sequenced material consisted of expressed TCRB transcripts (all of the isolated RNA was reverse transcribed). Profiling relied on immunoSEQ multiplex PCR, and the TCRdb table lists in-frame clones only, not all of them. The repertoire holds 150,000 to 200,000 clones, with around 7.8% as singletons. The genes are TRBV19 and TRBJ2-2; D is possibly TRBD1 (5 bases). The TCR comes from a middle-aged woman with type 1 diabetes. The sample comprised central memory CD4+ T cells from blood. CDR3 DNA: TGTGCCAGTAGTTTGGGGCGTGCTGCCGGGGAGCTGTTTTTT. As protein: CASSLGRAAGELFF.